This TCR beta chain originates from a study of shared clonotypes between healthy human individuals. Study in general: The study drew on a couple of women and a few men aged 18 to 49 as donors.

The table came from immunoSEQ multiplex PCR; TCRdb's copy has only in-frame clones and leaves some out. The sample lists about 2.4 million clones, about 92% occurring once. A word on this clone: Its antigen is currently unknown. Other DNA sequences in this specimen translate into the identical CDR3.

There were no recent acute infections or vaccinations among the donors, who were healthy HIV-negative adults. V lost 1 base and J 2 bases, leaving 2 bases between the germline ends. The V gene's germline CDR1 is SGHAT and CDR2 FQNNGV. This CDR3 is built from 12 residues. Study results and limitations: In contrast to clonotypes shared by all four donors, non-shared clonotypes had lower generation probabilities.

V gene TRBV11-2 combines with J gene TRBJ2-5; D unresolved. The sequence was collected from a man between 18 and 29 years old in good health. The sequencing sample was made of naive CD4+ T cells sorted from blood. Subset defined: CD45RA+ positively selected. The DNA of the CDR3 is TGTGCCAGCAGCTTAGTGCAAGAGACCCAGTACTTC. Translating gives CASSLVQETQYF.